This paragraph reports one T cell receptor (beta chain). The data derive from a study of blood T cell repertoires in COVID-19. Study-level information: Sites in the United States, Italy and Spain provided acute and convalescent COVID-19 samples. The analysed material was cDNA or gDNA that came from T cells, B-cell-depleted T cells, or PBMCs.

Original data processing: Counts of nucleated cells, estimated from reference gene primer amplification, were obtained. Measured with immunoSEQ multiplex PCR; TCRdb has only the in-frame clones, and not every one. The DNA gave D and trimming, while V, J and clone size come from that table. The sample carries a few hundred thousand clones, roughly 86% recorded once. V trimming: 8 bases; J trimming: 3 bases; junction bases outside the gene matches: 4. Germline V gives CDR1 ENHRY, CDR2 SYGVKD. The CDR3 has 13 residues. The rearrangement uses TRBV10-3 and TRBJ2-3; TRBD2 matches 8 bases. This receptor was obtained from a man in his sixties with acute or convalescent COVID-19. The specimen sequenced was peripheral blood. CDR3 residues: CAICRGGTDTQYF. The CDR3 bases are TGTGCCATCTGCCGGGGGGGTACAGATACGCAGTATTTT.